This T cell receptor (beta chain) was observed in a study of CD8 T cells in Susac syndrome (dated by TCRdb to between 2018 and 2021). Regarding the study in general: Whether CD8+ T cell activation and differentiation in Susac syndrome was antigen driven was tested using repertoire sequencing. CD8+ T cell repertoire clonality was compared between about a dozen healthy donors, approximately 14 Susac syndrome patients and fewer than 19 multiple sclerosis patients.

Peripheral blood CD8+ and CD4+ T cells from healthy donors, Susac syndrome patients and multiple sclerosis patients were profiled by high-throughput TCR beta sequencing. The multiple sclerosis controls were treatment-naive patients whose relapsing-remitting disease, either stable or active, fulfilled the revised McDonald criteria. Bulk CD8+ and CD4+ T cells were purified by magnetic negative isolation, whereas CD8+ TEMRA cells were enriched by FACS. Blood was drawn into EDTA tubes, processed within 24 hours, and PBMCs were isolated by density gradient centrifugation. PBMCs intended for TCR sequencing were cryopreserved in liquid nitrogen and thawed later in a water bath at 37 degrees C. Purity of sorted or isolated CD4+, CD8+ and CD8+ TEMRA cells was at least 90%. RNA was extracted using the RNeasy kit, and about 0.45 to 1 ug of the RNA was reverse transcribed with random hexamers. The immunoSEQ multiplex PCR assay, covering 54 Vbeta and 13 Jbeta segments, was used to amplify TCR beta CDR3 regions. PCR amplification bias was corrected using a synthetic template baseline for primer optimization and computational correction. As for the original processing: Reads were annotated to V, D and J genes according to IMGT and were analyzed with immunoSEQ Analyzer, with only productive sequences retained. To calculate clonality, Shannon entropy was normalized by log2 of the number of productive unique sequences and then subtracted from one. For each patient and control, public and private clones were evaluated within the 100 most prevalent clones. Clones were defined as Susac-specific if absent from the healthy and MS cohorts, from 1052 published viral clones and from other ImmuneACCESS disease sequences. The raw public reads went through TCRdb reprocessing: fastp at Q25, MiXCR clone calling, in-frame beta chains kept. CDR3 protein sequences are deduplicated, and each keeps its most common genes and DNA. V and J calls and clone size were set by TCRdb, not the authors. Within this sample are some 300,000 distinct CDR3 sequences, with about 91% of them counted one time only. The ten largest clones represent about 0.17% of the sample.

As concerns this clonotype: Its recognized antigen is unknown. No per-base quality is available; no much larger clone lies one base away.

The CDR3 runs 16 residues from the cysteine to the phenylalanine. Only CDR3 DNA is held: 48 bases, read in frame from base 1. Trimming takes 9 bases from V and 4 bases from J, and the germline ends sit 24 bases apart. The germline V gene sets CDR1 to SNHLY and CDR2 to FYNNEI. Findings and caveats that apply to the study as a whole: The TCR sequencing and HLA analysis was acknowledged to have included a relatively small number of individuals.

The chain is encoded by TRBV2 joined to TRBJ1-2, with TRBD1 perhaps the D gene, on 5 matching bases. The sequencing input was CD8+ T cells from PBMCs. This sequence was found in a human donor with multiple sclerosis. The base sequence is TGTGCCAGGCGACAGCTCCCTGACGACAAGAGCTATGGCTACACCTTC. This sequence encodes CARRQLPDDKSYGYTF.